These 32 T cell receptor beta chains were all obtained from the same sample, sequenced in a study of read filtering for tumor transcriptome and immune sequencing. Molecular barcoded adaptors covering alpha/delta and beta/gamma chains were used on about 390 ng RNA. TCRdb analysed the reads with MiXCR anew, one entry per CDR3 protein. In the table there are some 30,000 distinct CDR3 sequences, less than 20% of which are singletons. Sequencing was performed on a population of CD138-negative cells sorted from bone marrow. All receptors come from a donor aged 40 or older with multiple myeloma.

This clonotype came up a few times. The genes are TRBV7-8 and TRBJ2-1; D is possibly TRBD1 (5 bases). V was clipped by 7 bases and J by 6 bases, with 22 bases between them. The germline V gene has CDR1 SGHVS and CDR2 FQNEAQ. The CDR3 covers 16 residues. CDR3 sequence (DNA): TGTGCCAGCAACCCCACCGCCTGGGGAAGGGGCAATGAGCAGTTCTTC. It translates to CASNPTAWGRGNEQFF.

This clonotype was seen a single time. This sequence may be a read error, since a much larger clone differs from it by one base. The chain has TRBV20-1 and TRBJ2-3; 10 bases match TRBD2. The CDR3 runs to 13 residues. CDR1 DFQATT and CDR2 SNEGSKA come from the germline V gene (reference sequence). Losses at the gene ends were 3 bases for V and 5 bases for J; bases not matched to a gene: 2. CDR3 in DNA: TGCAGTGCTAGTGTAGCGGGGGGAGATACGCAGTATTTT. Translating gives CSASVAGGDTQYF.

To note about this clonotype: Possible read error: a much larger clone is one base away. The chain recombines TRBV4-2 with TRBJ2-7; 8 bases line up with TRBD2. Germline CDR1 LGHNA, CDR2 YNFKEQ. This CDR3 is 15 amino acids long. V dropped 2 bases and J dropped 3; count of bases not matched to a gene: 6. DNA for the CDR3: TGTGCCAGCAGCCAAACCCAGGGACTAGGCTACGAGCAGTACTTC. Its protein product is CASSQTQGLGYEQYF.

Of note for this clonotype: A read error may account for a junction end that differs from germline. V usage is TRBV28 and J usage is TRBJ2-5; TRBD2 is a possible D gene (6 bases). Germline assignment: CDR1 MDHEN and CDR2 SYDVKM. The CDR3 has 13 residues. CDR3 sequence: CASSSPGLPTLCF. CDR3 nucleotide sequence: TGTGCCAGCAGTTCCCCGGGACTGCCGACCCTGTGCTTC.

A note on this clonotype: Because it lacks the conserved phenylalanine or tryptophan at the end, this CDR3 is likely a read error. The chain employs TRBV4-1 and TRBJ2-1; 8 bases match TRBD1. Germline CDR1 MGHRA, CDR2 YSYEKL. The CDR3 extends over 15 amino acids. CDR3 sequence: CASCHDQGAINEQFL. In DNA form, the CDR3 reads TGCGCCAGCTGCCATGATCAGGGGGCGATCAATGAGCAGTTCCTC.

This clonotype showed up just a few times. V gene TRBV5-6 combines with J gene TRBJ2-7; D is perhaps TRBD1 (6 bases). The germline V and J ends were trimmed by 4 bases and 7 bases, with 15 bases remaining between them. CDR1 is SGHDT and CDR2 is YYEEEE in the germline V gene. The CDR3 is 13 residues long. Here the CDR3 reads CASSPGQMREQYF. The CDR3 region has the DNA TGTGCCAGCAGCCCTGGACAGATGCGGGAGCAGTACTTC. Variable domain in full (rest from reference TRBV5-6 and TRBJ2-7): DAGVTQSPTHLIKTRGQQVTLRCSPKSGHDTVSWYQQALGQGPQFIFQYYEEEERQRGNFPDRFSGHQFPNYSSELNVNALLLGDSALYLCASSPGQMREQYFGPGTRLTVT.

This clonotype was seen repeatedly, ten times or more. The V and J genes are TRBV6-6 and TRBJ2-5; no reliable D call. There are 10 residues in the CDR3. V lost 9 bases and J lost 4, with 6 bases in between. Looked up from germline, CDR1 is MNHNY and CDR2 is SVGAGI (reference sequence). For the CDR3, the DNA is TGTGCCAGAAAGGTAGAGACCCAGTACTTC. Its translation is CARKVETQYF.

Points on this clonotype: Being one base from a much bigger clone, this may be a read error. The chain links TRBV12-3 or TRBV12-4 to TRBJ2-1; 7 positions agree with TRBD2. With 6 bases clipped from V and 11 bases from J, the junction kept 10 bases outside the gene matches. The CDR3 is 13 residues long. CDR3 loop: CASSWDWGGKQFF. The DNA for the CDR3 is TGTGCCAGCAGCTGGGACTGGGGGGGGAAGCAGTTCTTC.

About this clonotype: Given a much more abundant clone one base away, this may be a read error. V and J are TRBV28 and TRBJ2-3; D is perhaps TRBD1 or TRBD2 (5 bases each). V was trimmed by 7 bases and J by 4 bases, leaving 21 bases between them. Per germline, CDR1 MDHEN and CDR2 SYDVKM. The CDR3 is 16 amino acids. In nucleotides, the CDR3 is TGTGCCAGCAACACACCCGGCCCTAGGGGACCAGATACGCAGTATTTT. Amino acid sequence: CASNTPGPRGPDTQYF.

This clonotype was observed many times. The CDR3 is CASSATINTEAFF. As DNA, the CDR3 is TGTGCCAGCAGCGCGACTATTAACACTGAAGCTTTCTTT. J is TRBJ1-1 and V is TRBV9; no clear D gene. The CDR3 totals 13 residues. Germline V lookup: CDR1 SGDLS, CDR2 YYNGEE. V lost 3 bases to trimming and J lost 2 bases, with 8 bases between them.

This clonotype occurred a few times. A much more abundant neighbour one base away suggests this may be a read error. V gene TRBV20-1 combines with J gene TRBJ2-3; TRBD2 matches 10 bases. This CDR3 is 14 amino acids long. The germline V gene has CDR1 DFQATT and CDR2 SNEGSKA (reference sequence). CDR3 region: CGASGSTVLDTQYF. In DNA form, the CDR3 reads TGCGGTGCTAGCGGGAGTACTGTTCTAGATACGCAGTATTTT.

This clonotype was detected many times. V gene TRBV5-1 combines with J gene TRBJ2-3, with TRBD2 matching over 7 bases. The length of the CDR3 is 18 residues. The V gene end was trimmed by 4 bases and the J gene end by 1 base; junction bases not matched to a gene: 15. Germline-derived CDR1 and CDR2 are SGHRS and YFSETQ. DNA for the CDR3: TGCGCCAGCAGCGACGGACGACATAGCGGGTACCGCACAGATACGCAGTATTTT. It encodes CASSDGRHSGYRTDTQYF.

This clonotype was observed at least ten times. This chain connects TRBV5-1 to TRBJ2-1; tentatively, D is TRBD1 or TRBD2 (5 bases each). CDR1 is SGHRS and CDR2 is YFSETQ in the germline V gene. The CDR3 has 14 residues. The germline V and J ends were trimmed by 0 bases and 7 bases, with 11 bases remaining between them. CDR3 in amino acids: CASSLEGPGNEQFF. In DNA form, the CDR3 reads TGCGCCAGCAGCTTGGAGGGGCCGGGAAATGAGCAGTTCTTC.

This clonotype is deemed medium-sized (0.01 to 0.1%). The chain couples TRBV28 to TRBJ1-1; D remains ambiguous. Trimming took off 8 bases at V and 3 bases at J, with 10 bases between the two ends. Per the germline V gene, CDR1 is MDHEN and CDR2 is SYDVKM. This CDR3 region has 12 residues. CDR3 residues: CASGFRYTEAFF. The CDR3 region has the DNA TGTGCCAGCGGCTTTCGATACACTGAAGCTTTCTTT.

As for this clonotype: Germline is not matched at one junction end, which may reflect a read error. The chain joins TRBV4-1 to TRBJ1-4; D perhaps matches TRBD1 (5 bases). Germline V gives CDR1 MGHRA, CDR2 YSYEKL. This CDR3 spans 16 amino acids. The CDR3 sequence is CASSQGVASAGGKPFF. The CDR3 coding sequence is TGCGCCAGCAGCCAAGGGGTCGCATCCGCCGGGGGAAAACCGTTTTTT.

The genes are TRBV5-6 and TRBJ2-5, with TRBD2 matching 11 bases. J lost 1 base, V lost 0 bases, and 8 bases had no gene match. The CDR3 spans 18 residues. In germline, CDR1 is SGHDT, CDR2 YYEEEE. CDR3 bases: TGTGCCAGCAGCTTGGCCTCCTCTAGCGGGGGGCCCCAAGAGACCCAGTACTTC. Amino acid sequence: CASSLASSSGGPQETQYF.

The V call is TRBV2, the J call TRBJ2-1; 10 nucleotides line up with TRBD2. With 7 bases clipped from V and 7 bases from J, the junction kept 13 bases outside the gene matches. CDR1 is SNHLY, CDR2 FYNNEI, per germline. The CDR3 covers 16 residues. CDR3 amino acids: CASTRASGRVRNEQFF. For the CDR3, the DNA is TGTGCCAGCACTAGGGCTAGCGGGAGAGTCAGAAATGAGCAGTTCTTC. Combining the CDR3 with reference TRBV2 and TRBJ2-1 gives the whole variable domain EPEVTQTPSHQVTQMGQEVILRCVPISNHLYFYWYRQILGQKVEFLVSFYNNEISEKSEIFDDQFSVERPDGSNFTLKIRSTKLEDSAMYFCASTRASGRVRNEQFFGPGTRLTVL.

The chain uses TRBV29-1 and TRBJ2-3; no clear D gene. Trimming removed 5 bases from V and 7 bases from J, with 13 bases in between. CDR1 and CDR2 from the germline V gene are SQVTM and ANQGSEA. The CDR3 extends over 12 amino acids. CDR3 loop: CSVQRAENTQYF. CDR3 in DNA: TGCAGCGTTCAAAGGGCCGAGAATACGCAGTATTTT.

This clonotype was found many times. The DNA for the CDR3 is TGTGCCAGCAGTTTATTAAACGAGCAGTACTTC. Protein sequence: CASSLLNEQYF. The chain joins TRBV6-5 to TRBJ2-7; D remains ambiguous. The CDR3 loop spans 11 amino acids. CDR1 MNHEY and CDR2 SVGAGI come from the germline V gene. Trimming removed 4 bases at V and 5 bases at J, with 6 bases between.

This clonotype was recorded at least ten times. V usage is TRBV20-1 and J usage is TRBJ1-2, with 12 nucleotides matching TRBD1. The germline gives CDR1 DFQATT, CDR2 SNEGSKA (reference sequence). V trimming: 0 bases; J trimming: 8 bases; junction bases outside the gene matches: 10. The CDR3 extends over 16 amino acids. CDR3: CSARERDRDRGLGYTF. The CDR3 nucleotides read TGCAGTGCTAGAGAGCGGGACAGGGACAGGGGGCTAGGCTACACCTTC.

At least ten counts were recorded for this clonotype. V usage is TRBV7-3 and J usage is TRBJ2-2; unclear D gene. The germline V gene encodes CDR1 SGHTA and CDR2 FQGTGA. Trimming removed 4 bases at V and 4 bases at J, with 7 bases between. This CDR3 comprises 13 residues. The CDR3 sequence: CASSSVGTGELFF. Here the CDR3 DNA reads TGTGCCAGCAGCTCCGTGGGCACCGGGGAGCTGTTTTTT.

Comment on this clonotype: This may come from a read error, since a much larger clone is one base off. J is TRBJ2-4 and V is TRBV5-1, with 10 bases that match TRBD1. Trimming cost V 0 bases and J 8 bases; bases outside gene matches: 8. The CDR3 has 16 residues. In germline, CDR1 is SGHRS, CDR2 YFSETQ. The CDR3 DNA sequence: TGCGCCAGCAGCTTGGTCTCGACAGGGGGCGCTTACATTCAGTACTTC. Its protein product is CASSLVSTGGAYIQYF.

This clonotype was counted only a few times. Possible read error: a much larger clone is one base away. CDR3 in DNA: TGTGCCATCAGTGATATCGGGGAGCTGTTTTTT. It specifies CAISDIGELFF. The chain uses TRBV10-3 and TRBJ2-2; D is unresolved. CDR1 ENHRY and CDR2 SYGVKD come from the germline V gene. V lost 3 bases, J lost 7 bases, and 3 bases lay in between. The CDR3 is made up of 11 amino acids.

This clonotype was counted many times. The chain carries TRBV19 and TRBJ2-1; tentatively, D is TRBD2 (6 bases). V lost 6 bases and J 4 bases, leaving 25 bases between the germline ends. Germline V gives CDR1 LNHDA, CDR2 SQIVND (reference sequence). The length of the CDR3 is 18 residues. CDR3 nucleotide sequence: TGTGCCAGTAGGCCATTCGCGGGGTCGGCTTTAGGATACAATGAGCAGTTCTTC. This sequence encodes CASRPFAGSALGYNEQFF.

This clonotype appeared many times. The rearrangement joins TRBV20-1 to TRBJ2-1; TRBD2 matches at 12 bases. Trimming cost V 0 bases and J 9 bases; bases outside gene matches: 6. Germline values: CDR1 DFQATT, CDR2 SNEGSKA (reference sequence). The CDR3 loop spans 15 amino acids. The DNA of the CDR3 is TGCAGTGCTAGAGATGAGACTAGCGGGAGTGGTGAGCAGTTCTTC. Its translation is CSARDETSGSGEQFF.

This clonotype was detected many times. The rearrangement links TRBV20-1 to TRBJ2-1, with TRBD2 matching 10 bases. CDR1 is DFQATT and CDR2 is SNEGSKA in the germline V gene (reference sequence). This CDR3 is built from 15 residues. After removal of 3 bases from V and 4 bases from J, the junction contained 6 bases not matched to a gene. The DNA for the CDR3 is TGCAGTGCTAGTAAAAGCGGGAGGGATTACAATGAGCAGTTCTTC. Amino acid sequence: CSASKSGRDYNEQFF.

By sample fraction, this clonotype is medium-sized. The chain recombines TRBV2 with TRBJ2-3; possible D gene TRBD2, 5 bases. The CDR3 consists of 12 residues. Trimming cost V 7 bases and J 2 bases, with 7 bases left between them. Germline CDR1 SNHLY, CDR2 FYNNEI. This chain's CDR3 is CASIRDTDTQYF. In DNA form, the CDR3 reads TGTGCCAGCATCCGGGACACAGATACGCAGTATTTT.

This clonotype was recorded at least ten times. The chain links TRBV5-1 to TRBJ2-1; no clear D. CDR1 and CDR2 (germline): SGHRS, YFSETQ. The CDR3 consists of 11 residues. Trimming left V 2 bases short and J 8 bases short, with 5 bases between. CDR3 in DNA: TGCGCCAGCAGCTTTTTGGATGAGCAGTTCTTC. Translated, it gives CASSFLDEQFF.

There are a few counts of this clonotype. The chain is built from TRBV2 and TRBJ1-2; no definite D call. This CDR3 is 14 amino acids long. The germline V gene has CDR1 SNHLY and CDR2 FYNNEI. The germline V and J ends were trimmed by 8 bases and 3 bases, with 16 bases remaining between them. DNA for the CDR3: TGTGCCAGCGCACAGCCCCGGGCGTACTATGGCTACACCTTC. Translation: CASAQPRAYYGYTF.

This clonotype was observed many times. The germline gene is not matched at one end of the junction; a read error may be the cause. The rearrangement links TRBV12-5 to TRBJ2-3, with D perhaps TRBD2 (7 bases). The CDR3 runs to 13 residues. Germline CDR1 LGHNT, CDR2 FRNRAP. CDR3: CKPGGHYTDTQYF. The CDR3 DNA reads as TGCAAACCCGGGGGGCACTACACAGATACGCAGTATTTT.

This clonotype was counted ten times or more. J is TRBJ2-1 and V is TRBV3-1; 9 bases line up with TRBD2. CDR3 length: 21 residues. The junction had 18 bases not matched to a gene; V was cut back by 2 bases and J by 1 base. CDR1 and CDR2 from the germline V gene are LGHDT and YNNKEL (reference sequence). This CDR3 reads CASSQILRGGRLAGSYNEQFF. The CDR3 region has the DNA TGTGCCAGCAGCCAAATATTGAGGGGGGGACGGCTAGCGGGATCCTACAATGAGCAGTTCTTC.

This clonotype was seen at least ten times. This chain uses TRBV12-5 with TRBJ1-1, with D unclear. This CDR3 has 12 amino acids. The germline V and J ends were trimmed by 1 base and 7 bases, with 7 bases remaining between them. The V gene's germline CDR1 is LGHNT and CDR2 FRNRAP. The CDR3 spells CASGLGQGEAFF. The DNA of the CDR3 is TGTGCTAGTGGTTTGGGACAAGGTGAAGCTTTCTTT.